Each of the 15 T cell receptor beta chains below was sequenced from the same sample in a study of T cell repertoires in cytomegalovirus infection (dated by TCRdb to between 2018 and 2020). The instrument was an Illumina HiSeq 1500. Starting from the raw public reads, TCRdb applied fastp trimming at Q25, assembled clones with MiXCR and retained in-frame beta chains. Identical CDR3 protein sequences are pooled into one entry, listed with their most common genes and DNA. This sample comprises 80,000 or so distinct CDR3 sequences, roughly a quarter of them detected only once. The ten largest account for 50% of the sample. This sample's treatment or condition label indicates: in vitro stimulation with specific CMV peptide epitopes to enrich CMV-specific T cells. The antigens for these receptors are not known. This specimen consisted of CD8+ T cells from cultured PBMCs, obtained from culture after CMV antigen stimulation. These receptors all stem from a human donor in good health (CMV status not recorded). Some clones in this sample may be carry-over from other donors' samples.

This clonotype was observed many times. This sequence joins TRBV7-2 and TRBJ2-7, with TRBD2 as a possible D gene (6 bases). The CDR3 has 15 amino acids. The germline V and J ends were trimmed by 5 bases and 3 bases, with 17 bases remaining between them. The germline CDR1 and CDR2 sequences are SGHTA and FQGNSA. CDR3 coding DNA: TGTGCCAGCAGCCCCTATAATGGGGGGAACTACGAGCAGTACTTC. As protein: CASSPYNGGNYEQYF.

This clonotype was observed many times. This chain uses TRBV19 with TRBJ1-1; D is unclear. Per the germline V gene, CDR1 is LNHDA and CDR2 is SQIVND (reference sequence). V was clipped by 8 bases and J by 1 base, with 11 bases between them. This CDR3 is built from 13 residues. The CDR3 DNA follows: TGTGCCAGTGGGAGTCAGACGAACACTGAAGCTTTCTTT. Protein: CASGSQTNTEAFF.

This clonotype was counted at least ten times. The CDR3 DNA sequence: TGTGCCAGCAGTTCCTACGACGGGACCTACGAGCAGTACTTC. It specifies CASSSYDGTYEQYF. The chain uses TRBV27 and TRBJ2-7, with TRBD2 as a possible D gene (5 bases). V dropped 4 bases and J dropped 2 bases, with 12 bases sitting between them. The germline CDR1 and CDR2 sequences are MNHEY and SMNVEV (reference sequence). The CDR3 sequence is 14 residues long.

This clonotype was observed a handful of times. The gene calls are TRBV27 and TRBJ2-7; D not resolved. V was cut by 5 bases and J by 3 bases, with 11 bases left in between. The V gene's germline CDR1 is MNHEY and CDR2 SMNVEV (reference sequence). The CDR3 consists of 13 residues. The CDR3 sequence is CASSTDGYYEQYF. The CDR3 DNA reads TGTGCCAGCAGTACGGACGGATACTACGAGCAGTACTTC.

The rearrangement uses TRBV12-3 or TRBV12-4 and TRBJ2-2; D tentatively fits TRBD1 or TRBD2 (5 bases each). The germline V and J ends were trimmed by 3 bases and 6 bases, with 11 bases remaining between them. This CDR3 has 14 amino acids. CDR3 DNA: TGTGCCAGCAGTTTGCTGGGGGTAGCCGGGGAGCTGTTTTTT. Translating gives CASSLLGVAGELFF.

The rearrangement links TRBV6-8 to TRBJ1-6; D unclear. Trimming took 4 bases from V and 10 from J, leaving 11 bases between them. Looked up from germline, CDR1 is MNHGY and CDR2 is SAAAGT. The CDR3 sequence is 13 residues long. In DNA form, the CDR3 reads TGTGCCAGCAGTTTGGCGAACCTATCACCCCTCCACTTT. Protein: CASSLANLSPLHF.

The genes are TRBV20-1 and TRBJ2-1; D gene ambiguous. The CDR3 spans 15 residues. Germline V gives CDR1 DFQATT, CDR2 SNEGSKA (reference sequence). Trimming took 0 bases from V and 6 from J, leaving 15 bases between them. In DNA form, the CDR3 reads TGCAGTGCTAGAGATCAACACCGCTCCCCCAATGAGCAGTTCTTC. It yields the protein CSARDQHRSPNEQFF.

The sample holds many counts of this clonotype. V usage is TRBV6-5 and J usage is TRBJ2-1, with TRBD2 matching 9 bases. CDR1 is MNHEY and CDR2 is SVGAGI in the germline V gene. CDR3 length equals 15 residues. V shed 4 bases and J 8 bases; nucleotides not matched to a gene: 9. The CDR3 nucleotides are TGTGCCAGCAGTTCGCCGGGACTAGCTTACTATGAGCAGTTCTTC. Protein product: CASSSPGLAYYEQFF.

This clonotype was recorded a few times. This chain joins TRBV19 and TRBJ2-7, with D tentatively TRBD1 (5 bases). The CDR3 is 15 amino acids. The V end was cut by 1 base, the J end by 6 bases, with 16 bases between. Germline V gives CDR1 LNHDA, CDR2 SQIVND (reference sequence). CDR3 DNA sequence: TGTGCCAGTAGTATAGTGAAGGACAAAAACCTCGAGCAGTACTTC. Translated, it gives CASSIVKDKNLEQYF. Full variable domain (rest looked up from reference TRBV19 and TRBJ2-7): DGGITQSPKYLFRKEGQNVTLSCEQNLNHDAMYWYRQDPGQGLRLIYYSQIVNDFQKGDIAEGYSVSREKKESFPLTVTSAQKNPTAFYLCASSIVKDKNLEQYFGPGTRLTVT.

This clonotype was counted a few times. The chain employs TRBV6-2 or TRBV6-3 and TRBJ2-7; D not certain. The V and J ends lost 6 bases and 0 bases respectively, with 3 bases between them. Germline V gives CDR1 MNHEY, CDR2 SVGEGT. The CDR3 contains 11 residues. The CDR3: CASSRSYEQYF. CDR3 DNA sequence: TGTGCCAGCAGCCGCTCCTACGAGCAGTACTTC.

CDR3 in amino acids: CASSWESTDTQYF. The CDR3 DNA is TGTGCCAGCAGCTGGGAAAGCACAGATACGCAGTATTTT. The chain joins TRBV5-6 to TRBJ2-3; D is uncertain. The CDR3 loop spans 13 amino acids. Between the trimmed V and J ends, which lost 3 bases and 0 bases, there was a span of 5 bases. Germline values: CDR1 SGHDT, CDR2 YYEEEE.

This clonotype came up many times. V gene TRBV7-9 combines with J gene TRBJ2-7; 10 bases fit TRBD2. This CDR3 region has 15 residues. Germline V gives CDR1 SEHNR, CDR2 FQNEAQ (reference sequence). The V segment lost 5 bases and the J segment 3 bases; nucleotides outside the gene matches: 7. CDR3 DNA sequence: TGTGCCAGCAGCCCCCCTAGCGGGAGTCTCTACGAGCAGTACTTC. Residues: CASSPPSGSLYEQYF.

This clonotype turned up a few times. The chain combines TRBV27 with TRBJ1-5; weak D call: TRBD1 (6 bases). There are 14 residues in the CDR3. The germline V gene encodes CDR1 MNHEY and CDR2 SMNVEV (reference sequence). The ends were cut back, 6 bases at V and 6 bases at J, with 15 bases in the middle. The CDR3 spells CASSSTGLAQPQHF. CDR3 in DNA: TGTGCCAGCAGCTCCACAGGGCTGGCTCAGCCCCAGCATTTT.

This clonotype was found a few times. The CDR3 sequence: CASSDVPGGNQPQHF. The CDR3 DNA reads TGTGCCAGCAGTGACGTCCCAGGGGGAAATCAGCCCCAGCATTTT. V gene TRBV2 combines with J gene TRBJ1-5; 7 positions agree with TRBD1. Germline lookup yields CDR1 SNHLY and CDR2 FYNNEI. V gave up 3 bases and J gave up 4 bases; unmatched junction bases: 6. This CDR3 spans 15 amino acids.

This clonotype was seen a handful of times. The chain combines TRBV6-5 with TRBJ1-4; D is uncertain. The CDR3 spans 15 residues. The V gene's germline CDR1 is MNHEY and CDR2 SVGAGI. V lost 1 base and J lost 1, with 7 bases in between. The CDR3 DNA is TGTGCCAGCAGTTACTTGGAGGGAACTAATGAAAAACTGTTTTTT. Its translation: CASSYLEGTNEKLFF.